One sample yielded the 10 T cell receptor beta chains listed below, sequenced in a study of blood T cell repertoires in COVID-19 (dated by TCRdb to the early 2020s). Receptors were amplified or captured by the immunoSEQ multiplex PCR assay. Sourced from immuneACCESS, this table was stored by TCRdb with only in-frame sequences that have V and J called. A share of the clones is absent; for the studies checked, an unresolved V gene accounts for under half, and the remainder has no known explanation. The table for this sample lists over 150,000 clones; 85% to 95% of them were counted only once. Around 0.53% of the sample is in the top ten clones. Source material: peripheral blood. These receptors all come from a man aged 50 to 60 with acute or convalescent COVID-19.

The CDR3 DNA sequence: TGTGCCAGCACCGCACGACAGGGACGCGAGCAGTTCTTC. Amino acid sequence: CASTARQGREQFF. V is TRBV28 and J is TRBJ2-1; the match to TRBD1 covers 7 bases. Germline assignment: CDR1 MDHEN and CDR2 SYDVKM. V was pared by 7 bases and J by 10 bases, with 10 bases of the junction left unmatched. The CDR3 runs 13 residues.

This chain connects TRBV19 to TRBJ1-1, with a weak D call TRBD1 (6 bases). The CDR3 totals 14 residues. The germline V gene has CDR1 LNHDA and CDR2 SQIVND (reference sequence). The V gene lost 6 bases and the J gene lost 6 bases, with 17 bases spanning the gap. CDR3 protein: CASSQTGPGAEAFF. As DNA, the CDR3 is TGTGCCAGTAGCCAAACAGGGCCCGGGGCTGAAGCTTTCTTT.

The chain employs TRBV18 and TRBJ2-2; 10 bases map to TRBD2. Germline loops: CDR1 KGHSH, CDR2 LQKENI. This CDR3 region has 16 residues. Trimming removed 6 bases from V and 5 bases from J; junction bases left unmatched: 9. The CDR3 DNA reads TGTGCCAGCTCCCGGGGGCTAGCGGGAGTAACCGGGGAGCTGTTTTTT. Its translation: CASSRGLAGVTGELFF.

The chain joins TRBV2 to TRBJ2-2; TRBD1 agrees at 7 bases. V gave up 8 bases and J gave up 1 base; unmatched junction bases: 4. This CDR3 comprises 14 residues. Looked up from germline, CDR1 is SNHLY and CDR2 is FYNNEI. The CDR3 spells CASGRTGNTGELFF. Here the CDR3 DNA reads TGTGCCAGCGGAAGGACAGGGAACACCGGGGAGCTGTTTTTT.

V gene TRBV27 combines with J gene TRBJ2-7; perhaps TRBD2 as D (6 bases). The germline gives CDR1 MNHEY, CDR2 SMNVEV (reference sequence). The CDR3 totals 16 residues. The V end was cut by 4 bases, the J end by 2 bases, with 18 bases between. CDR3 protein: CASSSTPLAGTYEQYF. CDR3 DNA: TGTGCCAGCAGTTCTACCCCCCTGGCGGGAACCTACGAGCAGTACTTC.

This chain's CDR3 is CATSSSDGGSDTQYF. In DNA, the CDR3 is TGTGCCACCAGCAGTTCGGACGGAGGCTCAGATACGCAGTATTTT. The chain couples TRBV15 to TRBJ2-3; a weak D match, TRBD2 (5 bases). V gave up 3 bases and J gave up 4 bases, with 14 bases separating them. This CDR3 contains 15 residues. Germline CDR1 reads LNHNV; CDR2 reads YYDKDF (reference sequence).

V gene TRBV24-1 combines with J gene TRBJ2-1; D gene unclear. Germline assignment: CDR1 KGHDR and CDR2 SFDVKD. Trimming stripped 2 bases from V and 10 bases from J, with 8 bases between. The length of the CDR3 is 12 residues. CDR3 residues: CATSDYGTEQFF. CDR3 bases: TGTGCCACCAGTGATTACGGTACCGAGCAGTTCTTC.

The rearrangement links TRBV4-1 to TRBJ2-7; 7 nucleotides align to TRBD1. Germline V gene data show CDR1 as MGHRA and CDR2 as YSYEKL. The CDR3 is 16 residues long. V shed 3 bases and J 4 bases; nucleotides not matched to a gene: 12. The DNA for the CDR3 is TGCGCCAGCAGCCAGGTGACAGGGTTATTAGGGTACGAGCAGTACTTC. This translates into CASSQVTGLLGYEQYF.

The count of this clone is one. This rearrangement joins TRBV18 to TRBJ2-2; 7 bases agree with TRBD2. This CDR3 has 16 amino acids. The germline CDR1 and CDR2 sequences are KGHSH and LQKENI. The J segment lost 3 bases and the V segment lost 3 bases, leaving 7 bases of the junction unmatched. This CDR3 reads CASSPLRGKYTGELFF. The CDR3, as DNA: TGTGCCAGCTCACCGTTGCGGGGGAAGTACACCGGGGAGCTGTTTTTT.

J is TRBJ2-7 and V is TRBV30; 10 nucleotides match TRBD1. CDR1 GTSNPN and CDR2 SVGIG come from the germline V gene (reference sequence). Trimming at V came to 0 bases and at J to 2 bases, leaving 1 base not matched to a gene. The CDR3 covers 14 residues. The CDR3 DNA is TGTGCCTGGAGTGTGGGACAGGGGACCTACGAGCAGTACTTC. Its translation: CAWSVGQGTYEQYF.